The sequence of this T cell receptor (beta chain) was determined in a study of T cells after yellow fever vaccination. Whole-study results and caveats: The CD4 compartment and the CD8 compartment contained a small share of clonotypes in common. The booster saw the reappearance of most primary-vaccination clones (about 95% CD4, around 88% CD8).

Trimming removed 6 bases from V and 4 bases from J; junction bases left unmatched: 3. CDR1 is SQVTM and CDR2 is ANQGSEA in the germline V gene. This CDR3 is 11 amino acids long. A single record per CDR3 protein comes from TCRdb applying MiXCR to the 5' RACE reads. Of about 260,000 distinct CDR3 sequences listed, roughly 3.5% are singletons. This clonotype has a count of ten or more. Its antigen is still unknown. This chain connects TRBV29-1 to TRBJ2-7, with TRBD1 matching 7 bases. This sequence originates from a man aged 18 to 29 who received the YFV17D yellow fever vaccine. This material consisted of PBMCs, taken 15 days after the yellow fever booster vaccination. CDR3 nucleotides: TGCAGCGTCCTACAGGGGTACGAGCAGTACGTC. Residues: CSVLQGYEQYV.